One sample yielded the 11 T cell receptor beta chains listed below, sequenced in a study of T-cell reconstitution after alpha-beta-depleted transplantation in children. Unique molecular identifiers were used in preparing the TCRbeta library. TCRdb passed the PCR reads through MiXCR, listing each CDR3 protein once. The sample lists 600,000 to 700,000 distinct CDR3 sequences, 16% occurring once. The sample in question was PBMCs from the stem cell graft donor, obtained from the stem cell graft. These receptor sequences come from a human donor who donated a stem cell graft to a child with acute myeloid leukemia.

This clonotype was found many times. The chain joins TRBV7-2 to TRBJ2-1; 10 bases agree with TRBD2. V dropped 4 bases and J dropped 7; count of bases not matched to a gene: 7. CDR1 is SGHTA, CDR2 FQGNSA, per germline. The CDR3 has 15 amino acids. The DNA for the CDR3 is TGTGCCAGCAGCTCACAGGGACTAGCGATAAATGAGCAGTTCTTC. Protein product: CASSSQGLAINEQFF.

This clonotype was recorded a few times. This is likely a read error, given that the CDR3 carries no conserved phenylalanine or tryptophan at its end. The chain carries TRBV7-2 and TRBJ1-1, with 7 positions matching TRBD1. CDR1 SGHTA and CDR2 FQGNSA come from the germline V gene. CDR3 size: 16 residues. J was trimmed by 0 bases and V by 5 bases; bases with no gene match: 9. In DNA, the CDR3 is TGTGCCAGCAGCCCCCAGACAGGGAGCATGAACACTGAAGCTTTCCTT. This encodes CASSPQTGSMNTEAFL.

V gene TRBV9 combines with J gene TRBJ2-2; D is perhaps TRBD2 (6 bases). The CDR3 is 16 amino acids. Per germline, CDR1 SGDLS and CDR2 YYNGEE. Trimming took off 1 base at V and 3 bases at J, with 13 bases between the two ends. The CDR3 here is CASSVTLAKDTGELFF. The CDR3 nucleotides read TGTGCCAGCAGCGTAACCCTAGCGAAGGACACCGGGGAGCTGTTTTTT. The entire variable domain, with the rest obtained from reference TRBV9 and TRBJ2-2, is as follows: DSGVTQTPKHLITATGQRVTLRCSPRSGDLSVYWYQQSLDQGLQFLIQYYNGEERAKGNILERFSAQQFPDLHSELNLSSLELGDSALYFCASSVTLAKDTGELFFGEGSRLTVL.

The V and J genes are TRBV13 and TRBJ2-1, with D uncertain. Germline V gene sequence: CDR1 PRHDT, CDR2 FYEKMQ (reference sequence). This CDR3 comprises 17 residues. The V gene lost 5 bases and the J gene lost 0 bases, with 17 bases spanning the gap. This chain's CDR3 is CASSQVPRSSSYNEQFF. The CDR3 coding sequence is TGTGCCAGCAGCCAAGTGCCCCGCTCCAGCTCCTACAATGAGCAGTTCTTC. Together with reference TRBV13 and TRBJ2-1, the CDR3 gives the full variable domain: AAGVIQSPRHLIKEKRETATLKCYPIPRHDTVYWYQQGPGQDPQFLISFYEKMQSDKGSIPDRFSAQQFSDYHSELNMSSLELGDSALYFCASSQVPRSSSYNEQFFGPGTRLTVL.

This clonotype was seen ten or more times. The chain combines TRBV6-5 with TRBJ2-5; D ambiguous. CDR1 MNHEY and CDR2 SVGAGI come from the germline V gene. CDR3 length: 13 amino acids. V lost 2 bases and J 2 bases, leaving 6 bases between the germline ends. CDR3 in DNA: TGTGCCAGCAGTTACGGCCAGCAAGAGACCCAGTACTTC. It encodes CASSYGQQETQYF.

In this sample, this clonotype turned up many times. The chain has TRBV7-9 and TRBJ2-1, with 8 bases fitting TRBD1. Germline V gene sequence: CDR1 SEHNR, CDR2 FQNEAQ (reference sequence). V lost 5 bases to trimming and J lost 7 bases; unmatched junction nucleotides: 16. This CDR3 region has 17 residues. The CDR3 is CASSPPTGVTLRNEQFF. The CDR3 bases are TGTGCCAGCAGCCCTCCGACAGGGGTTACCCTCAGGAATGAGCAGTTCTTC.

The chain has TRBV20-1 and TRBJ1-1; 8 nucleotides match TRBD1. This CDR3 comprises 14 residues. CDR1 DFQATT and CDR2 SNEGSKA come from the germline V gene (reference sequence). V shed 5 bases, J shed 0 bases, and the junction held 5 bases outside the gene matches. CDR3 sequence: CSAPKTGVNTEAFF. The DNA for the CDR3 is TGCAGTGCTCCGAAGACAGGGGTGAACACTGAAGCTTTCTTT.

This clonotype occurred a few times. The chain links TRBV7-3 to TRBJ2-3, with 13 bases that match TRBD2. CDR1 is SGHTA and CDR2 is FQGTGA in the germline V gene. J gave up 5 bases and V 5 bases, and 7 bases lay outside the gene matches. The CDR3 runs to 16 residues. CDR3 DNA sequence: TGTGCCAGCAGCATCGGGACTAGCGGGGCGTTAGATACGCAGTATTTT. Translated, it gives CASSIGTSGALDTQYF.

The chain links TRBV11-2 to TRBJ2-3, with D possibly being TRBD1 or TRBD2 (6 bases each). Germline CDR1 and CDR2: SGHAT and FQNNGV. CDR3 size: 19 residues. V lost 2 bases and J 2 bases, leaving 23 bases between the germline ends. CDR3 DNA sequence: TGTGCCAGCAGCTTACAAGGGGGGTTCCTCCCGCATTCCACAGATACGCAGTATTTT. Translation: CASSLQGGFLPHSTDTQYF.

This clonotype showed up many times. This chain links TRBV5-5 with TRBJ1-1; possibly TRBD1 for D (5 bases). Germline V CDR1 and CDR2: SGHKS, YYEKEE (reference sequence). V was clipped by 7 bases and J by 1 base, with 11 bases between them. The CDR3 has 13 amino acids. CDR3: CASGQGTNTEAFF. The CDR3 bases are TGTGCCAGCGGTCAGGGCACGAACACTGAAGCTTTCTTT.

This clonotype was counted only a few times. The chain links TRBV20-1 to TRBJ1-5; no clear D gene. The CDR3 is made up of 16 amino acids. Germline assignment: CDR1 DFQATT and CDR2 SNEGSKA (reference sequence). With 8 bases removed from V and 0 bases from J, the gap between germline ends came to 20 bases. CDR3 in amino acids: CSSSPGGRYSNQPQHF. For the CDR3, the DNA is TGCAGTTCGTCCCCCGGCGGACGATATAGCAATCAGCCCCAGCATTTT.